The 20 T cell receptor beta chains presented below share a single source sample, sequenced in a study of T cell responses to AZD1222 COVID-19 vaccine. This table comes from immunoSEQ multiplex PCR, and its TCRdb copy is limited to in-frame clones, with some not included. The data show under 50,000 clones, 70% to 90% seen once. The sequences come from peripheral blood, collected 28 days after the second AZD1222 dose. These receptors all stem from an adult who received the AZD1222 COVID-19 vaccine.

This clone occurred once. The chain combines TRBV5-6 with TRBJ2-7, with D possibly matching TRBD1 (5 bases). Trimming took 3 bases from V and 3 from J, leaving 13 bases between them. The germline V gene encodes CDR1 SGHDT and CDR2 YYEEEE. This CDR3 is built from 14 residues. DNA of the CDR3: TGTGCCAGCAGCTGGAGCGACAGCTACTACGAGCAGTACTTC. Protein: CASSWSDSYYEQYF.

This clone was found once. J is TRBJ1-1 and V is TRBV6-5; possible D gene TRBD1, 6 bases. In germline, CDR1 is MNHEY, CDR2 SVGAGI. The CDR3 loop spans 15 amino acids. V lost 3 bases to trimming and J lost 3 bases, with 14 bases between them. This chain's CDR3 is CASSYRGARDTEAFF. The CDR3 DNA follows: TGTGCCAGCAGTTATCGGGGGGCGCGGGACACTGAAGCTTTCTTT.

The V call is TRBV18, the J call TRBJ2-6; TRBD2 matches 12 bases. The length of the CDR3 is 19 residues. Germline assignment: CDR1 KGHSH and CDR2 LQKENI. Trimming took 2 bases from V and 3 from J; bases not matched to a gene: 8. The chain's CDR3 is CASSPATSGSLNGANVLTF. CDR3 DNA: TGTGCCAGCTCACCAGCGACTAGCGGGAGTTTAAATGGGGCCAACGTCCTGACTTTC.

The V call is TRBV10-3, the J call TRBJ2-2; tentatively, D is TRBD2 (5 bases). CDR3 length: 13 residues. Germline-derived CDR1 and CDR2 are ENHRY and SYGVKD. V lost 7 bases and J lost 6, with 12 bases in between. The CDR3 nucleotides are TGTGCCATCACGGGCCTAGCCCCCGGGGAGCTGTTTTTT. It codes for CAITGLAPGELFF.

The J gene is TRBJ1-6, the V gene TRBV4-2; D is possibly TRBD1 (6 bases). Germline values: CDR1 LGHNA, CDR2 YNFKEQ. V was shortened by 5 bases and J by 1 base, with 18 bases between the two germline ends. This CDR3 has 18 residues. The CDR3: CASSNSPLTGSYNSPLHF. The CDR3 coding sequence is TGTGCCAGCAGCAATTCCCCTTTGACAGGTTCCTATAATTCACCCCTCCACTTT.

This chain uses TRBV5-6 with TRBJ2-5; D uncertain. V was shortened by 1 base and J by 5 bases, with 9 bases between the two germline ends. From germline, CDR1 is SGHDT and CDR2 YYEEEE. This CDR3 region has 13 residues. CDR3 nucleotide sequence: TGTGCCAGCAGCTTGCCCGGAGATGAGACCCAGTACTTC. Its translation: CASSLPGDETQYF.

V usage is TRBV3-1 (or the pseudogene TRBV3-2) and J usage is TRBJ2-7, with 7 bases matching TRBD1. The CDR3 spans 13 residues. CDR1 is LGHDT, CDR2 YNNKEL, per germline (reference sequence). Trimming at V came to 6 bases and at J to 1 base, leaving 3 bases not matched to a gene. The CDR3 DNA is TGTGCCAGCAGTAAGACAGGGTCCTACGAGCAGTACTTC. This codes for CASSKTGSYEQYF.

The CDR3 DNA reads TGTGCCAGCAGCCAAGGATTTGGGTTGGGGTCCCCAGAGACCCAGTACTTC. Encoded protein: CASSQGFGLGSPETQYF. The rearrangement uses TRBV4-2 and TRBJ2-5; no reliable D call. The CDR3 has 17 residues. V lost 1 base, J lost 4 bases, and 19 bases lay in between. From germline, CDR1 is LGHNA and CDR2 YNFKEQ.

The chain is built from TRBV18 and TRBJ1-2; 8 bases are shared with TRBD1. The CDR3 spans 14 residues. V dropped 3 bases and J dropped 6; count of bases not matched to a gene: 6. CDR1 and CDR2 from the germline V gene are KGHSH and LQKENI. The CDR3 DNA reads as TGTGCCAGCTCACCCGGGACAGGAGCTGATGGCTACACCTTC. It is translated as CASSPGTGADGYTF.

The genes are TRBV11-3 and TRBJ2-7; TRBD2 aligns across 7 bases. V gave up 0 bases and J gave up 7 bases; unmatched junction bases: 0. CDR3 length: 12 amino acids. CDR1 is SGHNT, CDR2 YENEEA, per germline. The CDR3 here is CASSLEAGEQYF. CDR3 sequence (DNA): TGTGCCAGCAGCTTAGAAGCGGGGGAGCAGTACTTC.

This chain links TRBV13 with TRBJ2-7; D gene ambiguous. CDR3 length: 12 residues. V dropped 4 bases and J dropped 4 bases, with 8 bases sitting between them. CDR1 and CDR2 (germline): PRHDT, FYEKMQ (reference sequence). The CDR3 nucleotides read TGTGCCAGCAGCTATGGAACTTACGAGCAGTACTTC. Translation: CASSYGTYEQYF. The full variable domain, rest sourced from reference TRBV13 and TRBJ2-7, is AAGVIQSPRHLIKEKRETATLKCYPIPRHDTVYWYQQGPGQDPQFLISFYEKMQSDKGSIPDRFSAQQFSDYHSELNMSSLELGDSALYFCASSYGTYEQYFGPGTRLTVT.

CDR3 in amino acids: CASRPVVGRPSGYTF. CDR3 in DNA: TGTGCCAGTCGACCTGTGGTGGGCAGGCCTAGTGGCTACACCTTC. This chain links TRBV19 with TRBJ1-2; D remains unclear. The CDR3 is 15 residues long. V dropped 8 bases and J dropped 7 bases, with 23 bases sitting between them. From germline, CDR1 is LNHDA and CDR2 SQIVND (reference sequence).

The rearrangement joins TRBV6-6 to TRBJ2-5; D is uncertain. This CDR3 has 13 residues. Trimming left V 8 bases short and J 5 bases short, with 15 bases between. Germline CDR1 and CDR2: MNHNY and SVGAGI (reference sequence). The CDR3 DNA follows: TGTGCCAGCGGGCGTAACAGTATCGAGACCCAGTACTTC. Translation gives CASGRNSIETQYF.

This rearrangement joins TRBV5-4 to TRBJ2-3; 12 bases map to TRBD2. CDR1 is SGHNT and CDR2 is YYREEE in the germline V gene (reference sequence). The CDR3 has 16 residues. J was trimmed by 6 bases and V by 5 bases; bases with no gene match: 10. The CDR3 DNA follows: TGTGCCAGCAGTCGAAGACTAGCGGGAGTAGGGGATACGCAGTATTTT. Amino acids: CASSRRLAGVGDTQYF.

J is TRBJ2-5 and V is TRBV9, with 10 bases that match TRBD2. Germline CDR1 and CDR2: SGDLS and YYNGEE. With V trimmed by 6 bases and J by 4 bases, 6 bases remained unmatched. The CDR3 has 14 amino acids. The CDR3 is CASNLAGVGETQYF. DNA for the CDR3: TGTGCCAGCAACCTAGCGGGAGTGGGAGAGACCCAGTACTTC.

The chain has TRBV11-1 and TRBJ2-1; D uncertain. In germline, CDR1 is SGHAT, CDR2 FQDESV (reference sequence). The CDR3 extends over 15 amino acids. Trimming pared 2 bases from V and 4 bases from J, leaving 12 bases between. The CDR3 DNA sequence: TGTGCCAGCAGCTTAACCGGTCTAATTTACAATGAGCAGTTCTTC. Its translation: CASSLTGLIYNEQFF.

The rearrangement joins TRBV2 to TRBJ1-5; no firm D call. V was trimmed by 5 bases and J by 0 bases, leaving 8 bases between them. The CDR3 loop spans 14 amino acids. CDR1 and CDR2 (germline): SNHLY, FYNNEI. CDR3 protein: CASSSDGSNQPQHF. DNA for the CDR3: TGTGCCAGCAGTTCGGACGGTAGCAATCAGCCCCAGCATTTT.

The gene calls are TRBV4-1 and TRBJ2-4; D gene ambiguous. V lost 3 bases to trimming and J lost 2 bases, with 14 bases between them. Germline assignment: CDR1 MGHRA and CDR2 YSYEKL. This CDR3 is 16 amino acids long. The CDR3 protein is CASSHFPPGSKNIQYF. CDR3 DNA: TGCGCCAGCAGCCATTTCCCACCGGGTTCCAAAAACATTCAGTACTTC.

The chain is built from TRBV5-4 and TRBJ2-7; 7 bases are shared with TRBD2. Trimming cost V 3 bases and J 4 bases; bases outside gene matches: 4. CDR1 and CDR2 from the germline V gene are SGHNT and YYREEE (reference sequence). The CDR3 spans 13 residues. In DNA, the CDR3 is TGTGCCAGCAGCTCGGGAGGTTCTTACGAGCAGTACTTC. It encodes CASSSGGSYEQYF.

The rearrangement uses TRBV6-5 and TRBJ2-1; 8 bases align to TRBD1. V lost 0 bases to trimming and J lost 4 bases; unmatched junction nucleotides: 5. Germline CDR1 is MNHEY and CDR2 is SVGAGI. The CDR3 consists of 16 residues. CDR3 sequence (DNA): TGTGCCAGCAGTTACTCGAAGCGGACAGGGTACAATGAGCAGTTCTTC. It codes for CASSYSKRTGYNEQFF.